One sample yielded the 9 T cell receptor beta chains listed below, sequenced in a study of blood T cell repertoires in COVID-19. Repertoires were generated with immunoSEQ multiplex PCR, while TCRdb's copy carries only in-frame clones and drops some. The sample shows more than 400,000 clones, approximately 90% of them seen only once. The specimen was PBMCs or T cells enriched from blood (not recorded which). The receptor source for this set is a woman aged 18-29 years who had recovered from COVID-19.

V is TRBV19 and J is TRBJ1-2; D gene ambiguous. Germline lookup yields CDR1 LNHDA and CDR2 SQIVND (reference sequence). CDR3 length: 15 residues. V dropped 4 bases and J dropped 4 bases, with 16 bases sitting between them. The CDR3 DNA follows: TGTGCCAGTAGTACCCCCCGGTACCCACGCTATGGCTACACCTTC. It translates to CASSTPRYPRYGYTF.

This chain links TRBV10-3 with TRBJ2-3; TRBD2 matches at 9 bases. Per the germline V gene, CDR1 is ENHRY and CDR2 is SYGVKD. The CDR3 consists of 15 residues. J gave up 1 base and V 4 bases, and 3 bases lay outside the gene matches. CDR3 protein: CAISVIAGGTDTQYF. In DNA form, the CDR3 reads TGTGCCATCAGTGTTATAGCGGGGGGCACAGATACGCAGTATTTT.

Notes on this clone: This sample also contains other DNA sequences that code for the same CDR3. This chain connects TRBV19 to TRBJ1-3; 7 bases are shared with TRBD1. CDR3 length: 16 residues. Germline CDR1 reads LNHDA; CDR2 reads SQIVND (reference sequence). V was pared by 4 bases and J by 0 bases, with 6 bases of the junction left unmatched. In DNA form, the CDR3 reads TGTGCCAGTAGTACCGGGGACAGCCTCTCTGGAAACACCATATATTTT. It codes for CASSTGDSLSGNTIYF.

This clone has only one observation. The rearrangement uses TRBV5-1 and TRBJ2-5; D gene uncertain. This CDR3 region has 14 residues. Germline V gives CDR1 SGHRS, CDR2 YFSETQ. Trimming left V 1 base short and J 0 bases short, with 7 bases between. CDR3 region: CASSLSAYQETQYF. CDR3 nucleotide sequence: TGCGCCAGCAGCTTGTCAGCGTACCAAGAGACCCAGTACTTC.

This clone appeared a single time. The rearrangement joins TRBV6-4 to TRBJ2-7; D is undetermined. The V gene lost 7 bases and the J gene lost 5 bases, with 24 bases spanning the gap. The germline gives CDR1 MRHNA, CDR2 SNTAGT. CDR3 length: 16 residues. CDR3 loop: CASTLPPSGSPHEQYF. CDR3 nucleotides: TGTGCCAGCACCTTACCCCCATCCGGGTCCCCCCACGAGCAGTACTTC.

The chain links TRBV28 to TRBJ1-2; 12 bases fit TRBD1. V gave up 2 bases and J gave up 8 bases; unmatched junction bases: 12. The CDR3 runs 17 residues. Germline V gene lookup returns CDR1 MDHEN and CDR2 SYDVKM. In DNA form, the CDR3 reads TGTGCCAGCAGTTTACTCATGGGACAGGGGGCAGGTAGAGGCTACACCTTC. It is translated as CASSLLMGQGAGRGYTF.

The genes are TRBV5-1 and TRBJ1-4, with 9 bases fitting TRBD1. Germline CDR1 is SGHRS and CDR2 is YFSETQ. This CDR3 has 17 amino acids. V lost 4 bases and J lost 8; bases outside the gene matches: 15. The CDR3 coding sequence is TGCGCCAGCAGCCCCGGGACAGGGACAGGATTAGGGGAAAAACTGTTTTTT. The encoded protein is CASSPGTGTGLGEKLFF. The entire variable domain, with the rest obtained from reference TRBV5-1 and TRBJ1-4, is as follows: KAGVTQTPRYLIKTRGQQVTLSCSPISGHRSVSWYQQTPGQGLQFLFEYFSETQRNKGNFPGRFSGRQFSNSRSEMNVSTLELGDSALYLCASSPGTGTGLGEKLFFGSGTQLSVL.

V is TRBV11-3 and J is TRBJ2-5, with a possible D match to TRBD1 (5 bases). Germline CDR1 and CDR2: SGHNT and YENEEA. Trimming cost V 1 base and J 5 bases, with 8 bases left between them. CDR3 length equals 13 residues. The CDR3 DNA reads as TGTGCCAGCAGCTTAGGACAGATGGAGACCCAGTACTTC. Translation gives CASSLGQMETQYF.

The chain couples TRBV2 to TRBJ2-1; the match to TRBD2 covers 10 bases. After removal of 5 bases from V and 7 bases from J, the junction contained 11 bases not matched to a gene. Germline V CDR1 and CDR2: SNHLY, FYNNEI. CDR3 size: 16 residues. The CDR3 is CASSRPLSGGGNEQFF. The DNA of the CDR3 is TGTGCCAGCAGTCGACCACTCAGCGGGGGGGGAAATGAGCAGTTCTTC.